The 11 T cell receptor beta chains presented below share a single source sample, sequenced in a study of T cells in Graves' hyperthyroidism and ophthalmopathy. Amplification targeted TCR beta CDR3 regions from RNA transcripts. During a first-round RT-PCR of the TCR CDR3, the HTBI primer set was used. TCRdb reanalysed the multiplex PCR reads using MiXCR and keeps one entry per CDR3 protein. The sample lists 370,000 or so distinct CDR3 sequences, roughly 14% occurring once. Input material: blood. Receptors originate from a man younger than 45 with Graves' hyperthyroidism that later progressed to Graves' ophthalmopathy.

There are many counts of this clonotype. V usage is TRBV12-3 or TRBV12-4 and J usage is TRBJ1-1, with 8 bases aligning to TRBD1. V was pared by 3 bases and J by 5 bases, with 5 bases of the junction left unmatched. There are 14 residues in the CDR3. DNA of the CDR3: TGTGCCAGCAGTTTGACAGGGGCGGTTACTGAAGCTTTCTTT. Translation gives CASSLTGAVTEAFF.

The chain is built from TRBV29-1 and TRBJ1-1; 7 nucleotides agree with TRBD1. V dropped 7 bases and J dropped 2; count of bases not matched to a gene: 7. The CDR3 extends over 13 amino acids. Germline V gene lookup returns CDR1 SQVTM and CDR2 ANQGSEA. CDR3 in amino acids: CSAGTDVNTEAFF. CDR3 nucleotides: TGCAGCGCAGGGACAGATGTTAACACTGAAGCTTTCTTT.

This clonotype was counted ten times or more. The rearrangement links TRBV18 to TRBJ2-3, with 10 bases lining up with TRBD1. CDR1 and CDR2 (germline): KGHSH, LQKENI. The CDR3 length is 16 residues. After removal of 2 bases from V and 4 bases from J, the junction contained 6 bases not matched to a gene. CDR3 DNA sequence: TGTGCCAGCTCACCAGGCCCTGGACAGGGGGCAGATACGCAGTATTTT. Translated, it gives CASSPGPGQGADTQYF.

The table lists this clonotype with many counts. The chain joins TRBV12-3 or TRBV12-4 to TRBJ2-5, with D tentatively TRBD1 or TRBD2 (6 bases each). The CDR3 contains 13 residues. V was cut by 6 bases and J by 1 base, with 9 bases left in between. CDR3 sequence (DNA): TGTGCCAGCAGCGGGGGCGGCCAAGAGACCCAGTACTTC. This translates into CASSGGGQETQYF.

This chain joins TRBV15 and TRBJ1-4; D may be TRBD1 (6 bases). V lost 3 bases and J lost 4, with 12 bases in between. CDR1 and CDR2 (germline): LNHNV, YYDKDF (reference sequence). The CDR3 loop spans 15 amino acids. The CDR3 loop reads CATSSTRGGNEKLFF. The CDR3 nucleotides read TGTGCCACCAGCAGTACGAGAGGGGGTAATGAAAAACTGTTTTTT.

This clonotype was recorded a few times. The CDR3 carries no conserved terminal phenylalanine or tryptophan, so it likely arises from a read error. The chain is built from TRBV20-1 and TRBJ1-6; D perhaps matches TRBD1 (5 bases). CDR3 length: 12 residues. Germline loops: CDR1 DFQATT, CDR2 SNEGSKA (reference sequence). V was shortened by 5 bases and J by 7 bases, with 9 bases between the two germline ends. The CDR3 here is CSAPGGNSPLHL. Written as DNA, the CDR3 is TGCAGTGCTCCCGGGGGGAATTCACCCCTCCACCTT.

The gene calls are TRBV7-6 and TRBJ1-1; 7 bases agree with TRBD1. V shed 5 bases, J shed 7 bases, and the junction held 4 bases outside the gene matches. The CDR3 contains 12 residues. From germline, CDR1 is SGHVS and CDR2 FNYEAQ. The CDR3 nucleotides read TGTGCCAGCAGCACCAGGGACAGTGAAGCTTTCTTT. It encodes CASSTRDSEAFF.

This clonotype has only a few counts. The chain carries TRBV18 and TRBJ1-6; D unresolved. CDR3 length equals 17 residues. Per the germline V gene, CDR1 is KGHSH and CDR2 is LQKENI. The V end was cut by 2 bases, the J end by 1 base, with 12 bases between. Here the CDR3 DNA reads TGTGCCAGCTCACCAGGAGATACAATTTCCTATAATTCACCCCTCCACTTT. Its protein is CASSPGDTISYNSPLHF.

This clonotype was found many times. The chain joins TRBV7-8 to TRBJ1-5; perhaps TRBD1 as D (5 bases). Germline CDR1 and CDR2: SGHVS and FQNEAQ. The germline V and J ends were trimmed by 3 bases and 0 bases, with 6 bases remaining between them. This CDR3 region has 14 residues. DNA of the CDR3: TGTGCCAGCAGCTTTCAGGGTAGCAATCAGCCCCAGCATTTT. It encodes CASSFQGSNQPQHF.

The genes are TRBV18 and TRBJ1-6; no clear D. The V end lost 0 bases, the J end lost 10 bases, and 7 bases lay between the germline ends. Per the germline V gene, CDR1 is KGHSH and CDR2 is LQKENI. The CDR3 contains 13 residues. As DNA, the CDR3 is TGTGCCAGCTCACCACCTCGGGGATCACCCCTCCACTTT. Protein product: CASSPPRGSPLHF.

The chain recombines TRBV4-2 with TRBJ2-7, with 9 bases matching TRBD1. V was pared by 0 bases and J by 2 bases, with 2 bases of the junction left unmatched. CDR3 size: 15 residues. Germline lookup yields CDR1 LGHNA and CDR2 YNFKEQ. This CDR3 reads CASSQDTGGAYEQYF. The CDR3 nucleotides read TGTGCCAGCAGCCAAGACACAGGGGGCGCCTACGAGCAGTACTTC.